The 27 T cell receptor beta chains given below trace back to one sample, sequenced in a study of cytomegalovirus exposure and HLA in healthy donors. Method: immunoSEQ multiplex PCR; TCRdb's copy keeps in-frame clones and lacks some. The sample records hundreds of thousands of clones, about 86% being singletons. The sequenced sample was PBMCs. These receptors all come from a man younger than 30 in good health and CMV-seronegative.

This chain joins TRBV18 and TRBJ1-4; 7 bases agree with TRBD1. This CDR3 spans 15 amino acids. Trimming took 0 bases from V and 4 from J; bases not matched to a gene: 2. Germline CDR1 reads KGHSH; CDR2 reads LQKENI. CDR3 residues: CASSPPGQNNEKLFF. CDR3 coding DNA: TGTGCCAGCTCACCACCGGGACAGAATAATGAAAAACTGTTTTTT.

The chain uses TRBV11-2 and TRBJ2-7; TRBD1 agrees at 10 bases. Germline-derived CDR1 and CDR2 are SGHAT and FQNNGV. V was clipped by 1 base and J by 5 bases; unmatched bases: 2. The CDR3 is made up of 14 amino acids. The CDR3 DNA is TGTGCCAGCAGCTTAGCGGGACAGGGGAACGAGCAGTACTTC. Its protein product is CASSLAGQGNEQYF. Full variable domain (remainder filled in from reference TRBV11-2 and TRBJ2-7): EAGVAQSPRYKIIEKRQSVAFWCNPISGHATLYWYQQILGQGPKLLIQFQNNGVVDDSQLPKDRFSAERLKGVDSTLKIQPAKLEDSAVYLCASSLAGQGNEQYFGPGTRLTVT.

CDR3 sequence (DNA): TGTGCCAGCAGCGGGGGGGATCGGCAGCCCCAGCATTTT. This gives the protein CASSGGDRQPQHF. This sequence joins TRBV9 and TRBJ1-5, with D possibly being TRBD1 (5 bases). CDR1 and CDR2 (germline): SGDLS, YYNGEE. Between the trimmed V and J ends, which lost 3 bases and 7 bases, there was a span of 11 bases. This CDR3 region has 13 residues.

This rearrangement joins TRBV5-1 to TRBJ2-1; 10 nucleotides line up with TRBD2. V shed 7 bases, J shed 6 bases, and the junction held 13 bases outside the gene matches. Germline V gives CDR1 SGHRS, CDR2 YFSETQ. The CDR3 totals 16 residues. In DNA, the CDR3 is TGCGCCAGCGCCGGGAACCTAGCGGGGGCCCCCAATGAGCAGTTCTTC. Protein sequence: CASAGNLAGAPNEQFF.

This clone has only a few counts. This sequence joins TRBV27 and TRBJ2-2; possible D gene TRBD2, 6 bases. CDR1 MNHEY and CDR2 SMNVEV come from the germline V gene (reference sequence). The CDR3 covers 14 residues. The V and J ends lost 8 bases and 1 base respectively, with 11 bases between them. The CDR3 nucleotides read TGTGCCAGCCGACGACTAGAGAACACCGGGGAGCTGTTTTTT. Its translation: CASRRLENTGELFF.

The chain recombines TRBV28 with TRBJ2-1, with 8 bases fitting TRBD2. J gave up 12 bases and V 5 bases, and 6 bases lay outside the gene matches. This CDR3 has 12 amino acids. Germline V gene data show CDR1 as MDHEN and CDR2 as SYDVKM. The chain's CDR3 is CASSTWLAGQFF. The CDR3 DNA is TGTGCCAGCAGTACGTGGCTAGCGGGGCAGTTCTTC.

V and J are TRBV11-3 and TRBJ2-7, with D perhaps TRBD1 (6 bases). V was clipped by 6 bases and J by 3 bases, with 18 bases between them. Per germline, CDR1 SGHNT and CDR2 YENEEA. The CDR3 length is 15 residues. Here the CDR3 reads CASRRGTIPCYEQYF. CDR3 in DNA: TGTGCCAGCAGACGAGGGACAATTCCGTGCTACGAGCAGTACTTC.

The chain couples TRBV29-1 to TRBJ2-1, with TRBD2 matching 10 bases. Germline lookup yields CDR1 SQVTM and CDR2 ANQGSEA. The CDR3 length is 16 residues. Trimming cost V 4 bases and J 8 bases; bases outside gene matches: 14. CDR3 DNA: TGCAGCGTTGCCGGGACGTCTAGCGGGAGTTCCCATGAGCAGTTCTTC. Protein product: CSVAGTSSGSSHEQFF.

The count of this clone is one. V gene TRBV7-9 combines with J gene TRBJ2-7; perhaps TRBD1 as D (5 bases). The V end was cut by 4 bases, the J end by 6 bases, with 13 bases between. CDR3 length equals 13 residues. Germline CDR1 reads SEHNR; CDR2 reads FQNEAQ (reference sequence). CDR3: CASSSQGNREQYF. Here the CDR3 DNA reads TGTGCCAGCAGCTCTCAGGGAAACCGCGAGCAGTACTTC.

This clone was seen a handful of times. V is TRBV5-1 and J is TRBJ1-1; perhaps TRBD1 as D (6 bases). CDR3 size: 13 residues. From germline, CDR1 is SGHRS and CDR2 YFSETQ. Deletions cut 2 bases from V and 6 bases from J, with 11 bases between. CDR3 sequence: CASSLQGDAEAFF. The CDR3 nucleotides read TGCGCCAGCAGCTTACAGGGTGACGCTGAAGCTTTCTTT.

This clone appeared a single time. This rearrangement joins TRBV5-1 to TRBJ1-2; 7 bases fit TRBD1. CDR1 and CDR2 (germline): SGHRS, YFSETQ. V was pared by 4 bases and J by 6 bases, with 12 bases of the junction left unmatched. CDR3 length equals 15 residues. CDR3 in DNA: TGCGCCAGCAGCACTAACCCCGACAGGGCAGATGGCTACACCTTC. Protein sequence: CASSTNPDRADGYTF.

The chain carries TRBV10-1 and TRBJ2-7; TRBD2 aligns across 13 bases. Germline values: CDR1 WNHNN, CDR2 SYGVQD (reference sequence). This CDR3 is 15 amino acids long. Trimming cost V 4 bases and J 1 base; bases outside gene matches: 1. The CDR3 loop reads CASSGTSGGSYEQYF. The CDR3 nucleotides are TGCGCCAGCAGTGGGACTAGCGGGGGTTCCTACGAGCAGTACTTC.

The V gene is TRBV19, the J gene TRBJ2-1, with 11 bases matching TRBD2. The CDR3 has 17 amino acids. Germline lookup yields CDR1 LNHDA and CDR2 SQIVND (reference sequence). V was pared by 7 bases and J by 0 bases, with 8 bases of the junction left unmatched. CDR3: CASTKLAGVFSYNEQFF. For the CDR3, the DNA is TGTGCCAGTACGAAACTAGCGGGAGTCTTCTCCTACAATGAGCAGTTCTTC.

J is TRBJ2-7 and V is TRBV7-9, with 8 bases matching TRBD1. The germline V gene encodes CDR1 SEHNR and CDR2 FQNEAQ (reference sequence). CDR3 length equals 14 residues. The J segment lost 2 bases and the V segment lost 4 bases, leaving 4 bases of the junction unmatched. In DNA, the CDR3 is TGTGCCAGCAGCTACGACAGGGGCCCCTACGAGCAGTACTTC. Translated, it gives CASSYDRGPYEQYF.

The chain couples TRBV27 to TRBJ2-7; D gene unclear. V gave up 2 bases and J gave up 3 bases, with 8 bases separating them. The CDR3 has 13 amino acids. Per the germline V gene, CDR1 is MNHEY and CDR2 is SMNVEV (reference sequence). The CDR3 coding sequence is TGTGCCAGCAGTTTAGGCCTTCTCTACGAGCAGTACTTC. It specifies CASSLGLLYEQYF.

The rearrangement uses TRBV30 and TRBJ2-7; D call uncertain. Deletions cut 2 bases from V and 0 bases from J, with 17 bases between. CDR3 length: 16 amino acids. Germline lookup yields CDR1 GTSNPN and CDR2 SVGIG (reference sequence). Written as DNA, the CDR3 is TGTGCCTGGAGTCCAACCAGGAACACTTACTCCTACGAGCAGTACTTC. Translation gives CAWSPTRNTYSYEQYF. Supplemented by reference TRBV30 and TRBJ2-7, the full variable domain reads SQTIHQWPATLVQPVGSPLSLECTVEGTSNPNLYWYRQAAGRGLQLLFYSVGIGQISSEVPQNLSASRPQDRQFILSSKKLLLSDSGFYLCAWSPTRNTYSYEQYFGPGTRLTVT.

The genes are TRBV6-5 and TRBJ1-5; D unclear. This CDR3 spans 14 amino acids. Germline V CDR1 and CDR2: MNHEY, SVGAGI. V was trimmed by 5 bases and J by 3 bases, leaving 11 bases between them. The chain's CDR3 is CASSGGGNNQPQHF. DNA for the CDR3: TGTGCCAGCAGTGGTGGAGGAAACAATCAGCCCCAGCATTTT.

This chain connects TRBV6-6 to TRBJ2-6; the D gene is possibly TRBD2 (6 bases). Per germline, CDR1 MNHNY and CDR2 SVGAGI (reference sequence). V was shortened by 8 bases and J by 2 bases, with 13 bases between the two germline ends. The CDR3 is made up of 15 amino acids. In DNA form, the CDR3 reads TGTGCCAGCGGCCAGGGACTGACTGGGGCCAACGTCCTGACTTTC. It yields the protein CASGQGLTGANVLTF.

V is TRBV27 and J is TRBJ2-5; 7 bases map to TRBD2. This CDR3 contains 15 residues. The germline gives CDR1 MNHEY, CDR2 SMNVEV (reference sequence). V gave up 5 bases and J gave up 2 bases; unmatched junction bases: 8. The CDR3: CASSPPGGSQETQYF. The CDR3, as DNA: TGTGCCAGCAGTCCTCCGGGAGGAAGTCAAGAGACCCAGTACTTC.

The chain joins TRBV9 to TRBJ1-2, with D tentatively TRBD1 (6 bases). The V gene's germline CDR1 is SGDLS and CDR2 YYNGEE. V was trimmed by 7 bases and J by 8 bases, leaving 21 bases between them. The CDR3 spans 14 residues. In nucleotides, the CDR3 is TGTGCCAGCGCACCGCAAACAGGGTCTGCCGGCTACACCTTC. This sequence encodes CASAPQTGSAGYTF.

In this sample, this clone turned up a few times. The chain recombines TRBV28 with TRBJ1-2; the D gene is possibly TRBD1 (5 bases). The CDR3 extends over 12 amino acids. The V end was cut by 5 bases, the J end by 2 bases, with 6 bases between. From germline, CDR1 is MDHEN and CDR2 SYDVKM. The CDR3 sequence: CASSRGNYGYTF. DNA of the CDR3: TGTGCCAGCAGTAGGGGAAACTATGGCTACACCTTC.

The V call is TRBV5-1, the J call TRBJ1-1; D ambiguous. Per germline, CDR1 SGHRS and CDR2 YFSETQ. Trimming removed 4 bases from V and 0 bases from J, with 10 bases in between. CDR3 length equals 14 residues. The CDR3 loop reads CASSPLRLNTEAFF. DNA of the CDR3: TGCGCCAGCAGCCCCCTGCGGCTGAACACTGAAGCTTTCTTT.

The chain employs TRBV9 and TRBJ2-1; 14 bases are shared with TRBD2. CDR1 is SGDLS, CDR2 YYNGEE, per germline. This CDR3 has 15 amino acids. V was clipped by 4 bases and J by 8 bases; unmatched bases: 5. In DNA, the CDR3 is TGTGCCAGCAGCCCCAGGACTAGCGGGAGGCATGAGCAGTTCTTC. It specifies CASSPRTSGRHEQFF.

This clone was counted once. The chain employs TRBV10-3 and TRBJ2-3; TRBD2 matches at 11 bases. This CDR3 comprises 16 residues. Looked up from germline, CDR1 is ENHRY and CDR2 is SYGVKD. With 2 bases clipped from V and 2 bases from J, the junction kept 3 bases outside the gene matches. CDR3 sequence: CAISEKLAGATDTQYF. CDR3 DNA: TGTGCCATCAGTGAGAAACTAGCGGGAGCCACAGATACGCAGTATTTT.

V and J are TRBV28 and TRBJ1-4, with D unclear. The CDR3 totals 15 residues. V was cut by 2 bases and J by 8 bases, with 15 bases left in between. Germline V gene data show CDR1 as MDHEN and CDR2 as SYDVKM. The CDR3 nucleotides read TGTGCCAGCAGTTTAATTGGAAGGGAGCAGGAAAAACTGTTTTTT. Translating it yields CASSLIGREQEKLFF.

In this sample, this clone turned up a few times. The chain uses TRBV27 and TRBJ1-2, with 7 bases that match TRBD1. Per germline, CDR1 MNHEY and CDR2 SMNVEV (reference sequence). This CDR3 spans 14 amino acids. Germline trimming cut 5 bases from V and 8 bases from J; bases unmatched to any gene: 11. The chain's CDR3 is CASSPDRLPRGYTF. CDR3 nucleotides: TGTGCCAGCAGTCCGGACAGGCTCCCCCGAGGCTACACCTTC.

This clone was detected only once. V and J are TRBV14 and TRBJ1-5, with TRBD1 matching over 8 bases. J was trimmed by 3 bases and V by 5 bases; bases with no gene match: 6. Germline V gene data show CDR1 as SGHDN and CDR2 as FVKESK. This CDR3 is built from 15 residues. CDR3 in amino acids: CASSATGGPNQPQHF. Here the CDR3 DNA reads TGTGCCAGCAGCGCAACAGGGGGTCCCAATCAGCCCCAGCATTTT.